These 31 T cell receptor beta chains came from one sample sequenced in a study of long-term antiretroviral therapy in people with HIV. immunoSEQ v3.0 was run at survey level. Repertoires were generated with immunoSEQ multiplex PCR, while TCRdb's copy carries only in-frame clones and drops some. The repertoire consists of around 26,000 clones, with approximately 80% occurring once and the leading ten covering over 13%. The source material was unsorted PBMCs, sampled 4.2 to 4.5 years after starting antiretroviral therapy. The receptors were sampled from a man under 40 with HIV.

This chain connects TRBV27 to TRBJ2-1, with 7 positions matching TRBD1. In germline, CDR1 is MNHEY, CDR2 SMNVEV (reference sequence). V trimming: 6 bases; J trimming: 2 bases; junction bases outside the gene matches: 13. CDR3 length equals 17 residues. Written as DNA, the CDR3 is TGTGCCAGCAGGCTCATCACAGGGGAAGGCCCCTACAATGAGCAGTTCTTC. Amino acid sequence: CASRLITGEGPYNEQFF.

This rearrangement joins TRBV7-7 to TRBJ1-1; no firm D call. Germline V gives CDR1 SSHAT, CDR2 FNYEAQ (reference sequence). The CDR3 length is 12 residues. As DNA, the CDR3 is TGTGCTAACCCGGACCAGAACACTGAAGCTTTCTTT. Translated, it gives CANPDQNTEAFF.

The V gene is TRBV29-1, the J gene TRBJ2-7, with 9 bases fitting TRBD2. Trimming took 0 bases from V and 2 from J; bases not matched to a gene: 5. Per the germline V gene, CDR1 is SQVTM and CDR2 is ANQGSEA. The CDR3 loop spans 15 amino acids. This CDR3 reads CSVEEPAGGPYEQYF. CDR3 in DNA: TGCAGCGTTGAAGAACCCGCGGGGGGGCCCTACGAGCAGTACTTC.

The rearrangement uses TRBV7-2 and TRBJ1-1; a possible D gene is TRBD1 (6 bases). CDR3 size: 11 residues. Deletions cut 5 bases from V and 8 bases from J, with 9 bases between. In germline, CDR1 is SGHTA, CDR2 FQGNSA. CDR3 residues: CASSNQGEAFF. The CDR3 region has the DNA TGTGCCAGCAGCAACCAGGGGGAAGCTTTCTTT.

V gene TRBV9 combines with J gene TRBJ2-1; D is unclear. From germline, CDR1 is SGDLS and CDR2 YYNGEE. The CDR3 has 14 amino acids. The V gene lost 2 bases and the J gene lost 4 bases, with 10 bases spanning the gap. DNA of the CDR3: TGTGCCAGCAGCGTGGGCACAGCTTACAATGAGCAGTTCTTC. Amino acid sequence: CASSVGTAYNEQFF.

This chain's CDR3 is CAIGTASVQETQYF. The CDR3 bases are TGTGCCATCGGGACCGCGTCGGTCCAAGAGACCCAGTACTTC. This chain joins TRBV7-9 and TRBJ2-5; D is perhaps TRBD1 or TRBD2 (5 bases each). Germline assignment: CDR1 SEHNR and CDR2 FQNEAQ (reference sequence). This CDR3 is built from 14 residues. V shed 10 bases and J shed 1 base, with 16 bases lying between them.

V gene TRBV7-9 combines with J gene TRBJ1-2, with D perhaps matching TRBD1 (5 bases). Per germline, CDR1 SEHNR and CDR2 FQNEAQ (reference sequence). Trimming cost V 1 base and J 0 bases, with 12 bases left between them. The CDR3 is 16 amino acids. The CDR3 reads CASSLGTDSTNYGYTF. The CDR3, as DNA: TGTGCCAGCAGCTTAGGAACAGACAGCACTAACTATGGCTACACCTTC.

This clone was seen only a few times. J is TRBJ2-7 and V is TRBV19; D ambiguous. The CDR3 runs to 13 residues. V was shortened by 4 bases and J by 5 bases, with 12 bases between the two germline ends. Germline V gives CDR1 LNHDA, CDR2 SQIVND (reference sequence). The CDR3 nucleotides read TGTGCCAGTAGTAGGCTAGAAAACGACGAGCAGTACTTC. It yields the protein CASSRLENDEQYF.

The chain joins TRBV7-9 to TRBJ2-1; D ambiguous. V lost 6 bases to trimming and J lost 2 bases, with 11 bases between them. Germline loops: CDR1 SEHNR, CDR2 FQNEAQ (reference sequence). The length of the CDR3 is 14 residues. CDR3 DNA: TGTGCCAGCAGGTCCGACGGACCCTACAATGAGCAGTTCTTC. Its translation: CASRSDGPYNEQFF. The complete variable domain, with remaining parts taken from reference TRBV7-9 and TRBJ2-1, reads DTGVSQNPRHKITKRGQNVTFRCDPISEHNRLYWYRQTLGQGPEFLTYFQNEAQLEKSRLLSDRFSAERPKGSFSTLEIQRTEQGDSAMYLCASRSDGPYNEQFFGPGTRLTVL.

The chain is built from TRBV19 and TRBJ2-7; TRBD2 matches at 14 bases. CDR3 size: 18 residues. V lost 4 bases, J lost 3 bases, and 11 bases stayed unmatched. Germline lookup yields CDR1 LNHDA and CDR2 SQIVND (reference sequence). This CDR3 reads CASSTAGLAGGSFYEQYF. CDR3 DNA: TGTGCCAGTAGTACGGCAGGACTAGCGGGAGGCTCCTTCTACGAGCAGTACTTC.

V usage is TRBV5-1 and J usage is TRBJ1-2, with 9 bases aligning to TRBD1. In germline, CDR1 is SGHRS, CDR2 YFSETQ. V trimming: 7 bases; J trimming: 4 bases; junction bases outside the gene matches: 8. This CDR3 comprises 14 residues. CDR3 DNA sequence: TGCGCCAGCCGGACAGGGGACTACCTCTATGGCTACACCTTC. Translation: CASRTGDYLYGYTF.

V and J are TRBV2 and TRBJ2-7; 8 bases map to TRBD1. J lost 3 bases, V lost 3 bases, and 7 bases had no gene match. The CDR3 contains 15 residues. The germline gives CDR1 SNHLY, CDR2 FYNNEI. For the CDR3, the DNA is TGTGCCAGCAGTGACCAGGGGGCCTCCCTCTACGAGCAGTACTTC. The encoded protein is CASSDQGASLYEQYF.

The CDR3 sequence is CASSSAGQLYGYTF. The CDR3 DNA reads TGCGCCAGCAGCTCCGCGGGACAGCTCTATGGCTACACCTTC. The chain combines TRBV5-1 with TRBJ1-2; 7 bases match TRBD1. Germline V gene data show CDR1 as SGHRS and CDR2 as YFSETQ. J lost 4 bases, V lost 3 bases, and 6 bases had no gene match. The CDR3 contains 14 residues.

The genes are TRBV7-9 and TRBJ1-1; D call uncertain. Trimming pared 3 bases from V and 4 bases from J, leaving 9 bases between. This CDR3 is 13 amino acids long. Germline V gene lookup returns CDR1 SEHNR and CDR2 FQNEAQ (reference sequence). The CDR3 DNA sequence: TGTGCCAGCAGCTTCCAGCTAGGCACTGAAGCTTTCTTT. It specifies CASSFQLGTEAFF.

This clone was seen only a few times. This chain uses TRBV4-2 with TRBJ1-2, with 9 nucleotides matching TRBD1. The CDR3 is made up of 17 amino acids. Germline V CDR1 and CDR2: LGHNA, YNFKEQ. Trimming cost V 2 bases and J 2 bases; bases outside gene matches: 9. CDR3 region: CASSQQDRGIGNYGYTF. The DNA for the CDR3 is TGTGCCAGCAGCCAACAAGACAGGGGGATAGGGAACTATGGCTACACCTTC.

CDR3 coding DNA: TGTGCCAGCAGCGTGAGTAACAGGGGGCTTAACTATGGCTACACCTTC. Residues: CASSVSNRGLNYGYTF. The V gene is TRBV9, the J gene TRBJ1-2; TRBD1 matches 9 bases. The V gene's germline CDR1 is SGDLS and CDR2 YYNGEE. This CDR3 has 16 residues. Trimming at V came to 2 bases and at J to 1 base, leaving 6 bases not matched to a gene.

CDR3 in amino acids: CASSEASRGGHGYTF. The CDR3 nucleotides are TGTGCCAGCAGTGAAGCGAGCAGGGGAGGCCATGGCTACACCTTC. The genes are TRBV2 and TRBJ1-2; TRBD1 is a possible D gene (6 bases). The CDR3 sequence is 15 residues long. CDR1 SNHLY and CDR2 FYNNEI come from the germline V gene. Trimming stripped 0 bases from V and 6 bases from J, with 14 bases between.

CDR3 loop: CSAPLASEQFF. The CDR3 nucleotides are TGCAGTGCTCCCCTAGCGAGTGAGCAGTTCTTC. The chain couples TRBV20-1 to TRBJ2-1; the D gene is possibly TRBD2 (6 bases). This CDR3 is 11 amino acids long. Trimming left V 5 bases short and J 9 bases short, with 11 bases between. Germline assignment: CDR1 DFQATT and CDR2 SNEGSKA (reference sequence).

The rearrangement links TRBV11-3 to TRBJ2-7; D unclear. The CDR3 has 13 amino acids. From germline, CDR1 is SGHNT and CDR2 YENEEA. The V end lost 1 base, the J end lost 4 bases, and 8 bases lay between the germline ends. The CDR3 DNA is TGTGCCAGCAGCTTAGGTGCCGGGTACGAGCAGTACTTC. The encoded protein is CASSLGAGYEQYF.

V is TRBV30 and J is TRBJ1-2; 7 bases are shared with TRBD1. The germline V gene encodes CDR1 GTSNPN and CDR2 SVGIG (reference sequence). The trim removed 5 bases at V and 4 bases at J, leaving 10 bases unmatched. This CDR3 contains 14 residues. The CDR3, as DNA: TGTGCCTGGCGCCGACAGGGTAGTGCCTATGGCTACACCTTC. Its protein product is CAWRRQGSAYGYTF.

CDR3: CASSQTRQYNEQFF. In DNA form, the CDR3 reads TGTGCCAGCAGCCAAACTCGACAGTACAATGAGCAGTTCTTC. V usage is TRBV4-2 and J usage is TRBJ2-1; D is possibly TRBD1 (5 bases). This CDR3 has 14 residues. V lost 2 bases and J 4 bases, leaving 9 bases between the germline ends. Germline values: CDR1 LGHNA, CDR2 YNFKEQ.

This chain links TRBV10-3 with TRBJ2-5, with TRBD1 identical over 10 bases. Germline values: CDR1 ENHRY, CDR2 SYGVKD. V was clipped by 7 bases and J by 5 bases; unmatched bases: 7. There are 14 residues in the CDR3. The CDR3 sequence is CAITPTGGSETQYF. The CDR3 region has the DNA TGTGCCATCACCCCGACAGGGGGCAGCGAGACCCAGTACTTC.

J is TRBJ2-1 and V is TRBV15; no clear D gene. This CDR3 is 15 amino acids long. Trimming removed 1 base at V and 5 bases at J, with 12 bases between. From germline, CDR1 is LNHNV and CDR2 YYDKDF (reference sequence). The CDR3 DNA reads as TGTGCCACCAGCAGAGCACGGCTCGCTGACAATGAGCAGTTCTTC. Translating it yields CATSRARLADNEQFF.

The chain couples TRBV30 to TRBJ1-5, with unresolved D. Germline V gives CDR1 GTSNPN, CDR2 SVGIG (reference sequence). V lost 2 bases and J 4 bases, leaving 9 bases between the germline ends. The CDR3 covers 13 residues. The CDR3 sequence: CAWSLLGNQPQHF. For the CDR3, the DNA is TGTGCCTGGAGTCTTTTGGGAAATCAGCCCCAGCATTTT.

The chain couples TRBV21-1 to TRBJ2-7. TRBV21-1 is flagged as a pseudogene. The CDR3 has 14 amino acids. In DNA form, the CDR3 reads TGTGCCAGCAGCAAAGTCCTTTGGTCCGGCAAGCAGTACTTC. As protein: CASSKVLWSGKQYF.

The rearrangement joins TRBV6-5 to TRBJ2-7, with 10 bases matching TRBD2. Trimming removed 2 bases from V and 0 bases from J; junction bases left unmatched: 1. Germline V gene data show CDR1 as MNHEY and CDR2 as SVGAGI. The CDR3 has 15 amino acids. Here the CDR3 DNA reads TGTGCCAGCAGTTACAGCGGGGGGGCCTCCTACGAGCAGTACTTC. Its translation: CASSYSGGASYEQYF.

This clone occurred once. The chain employs TRBV9 and TRBJ1-5; D perhaps matches TRBD1 (6 bases). In germline, CDR1 is SGDLS, CDR2 YYNGEE. The V gene lost 0 bases and the J gene lost 4 bases, with 11 bases spanning the gap. The CDR3 runs 15 residues. The CDR3: CASSVGGGRNQPQHF. For the CDR3, the DNA is TGTGCCAGCAGCGTAGGAGGGGGGAGGAATCAGCCCCAGCATTTT.

The chain recombines TRBV9 with TRBJ2-5; D remains unclear. Trimming took off 1 base at V and 4 bases at J, with 8 bases between the two ends. CDR1 and CDR2 (germline): SGDLS, YYNGEE. This CDR3 region has 13 residues. The CDR3 sequence: CASSVRLGETQYF. The CDR3 DNA reads as TGTGCCAGCAGCGTAAGGTTGGGAGAGACCCAGTACTTC.

The table lists this clone with a few counts. The CDR3 DNA is TGTGCCAGCAGCGCAGGAGGCAAAAGAGCTTTCTTT. Its translation is CASSAGGKRAFF. The chain uses TRBV9 and TRBJ1-1; no clear D gene. Germline loops: CDR1 SGDLS, CDR2 YYNGEE. The CDR3 totals 12 residues. Trimming removed 3 bases at V and 10 bases at J, with 13 bases between.

CDR3 sequence reads: CASSLWTSGPLSYEQYF. DNA for the CDR3: TGTGCCAGCAGCTTATGGACTAGCGGGCCTTTATCCTACGAGCAGTACTTC. This chain joins TRBV7-2 and TRBJ2-7; TRBD2 matches at 11 bases. The CDR3 has 17 amino acids. V was pared by 2 bases and J by 1 base, with 7 bases of the junction left unmatched. Per germline, CDR1 SGHTA and CDR2 FQGNSA.

V gene TRBV7-3 combines with J gene TRBJ2-6; TRBD1 might be the D (6 bases). V was trimmed by 5 bases and J by 0 bases, leaving 11 bases between them. CDR1 is SGHTA, CDR2 FQGTGA, per germline. CDR3 length: 16 amino acids. In DNA, the CDR3 is TGTGCCAGCAGCCCCGGGACATCCTCTGGGGCCAACGTCCTGACTTTC. Translating gives CASSPGTSSGANVLTF.